Sequencing of this T cell receptor (beta chain) was carried out in a study of T cells in localized non-small cell lung cancer (dated by TCRdb to 2019 to 2021). A note on the overall study: Comparing tumors with uninvolved tumor-adjacent lungs, the study looked at the T cell repertoires of 236 patients with early-stage NSCLC. Of the NSCLC patients, about 130 were male and roughly 110 were female, and the mean age was around 70 years. The cohort was made up of a few hundred treatment-naive NSCLC patients whose localized lung tumors had been resected. What the work shows at the level of the full study, not this receptor alone: Higher T cell density in blood was associated with longer overall survival, whereas higher clonality in adjacent lung was associated with shorter survival. A median of around 60 of the top 100 tumor clones turned up in the paired uninvolved adjacent lung, and around 27 of those clones also ranked among the top 100 of that same adjacent lung. Uninvolved tumor-adjacent lung showed the highest T cell clonality, higher than tumor, which suggests more focused antigenic responses in the uninvolved tumor-adjacent lung. Multi-region tumor sequencing was not performed, so intratumor heterogeneity could not be excluded. Because of the exploratory design, TCR variables were selected using unadjusted p-values without false-discovery rate correction.

This clone is medium-sized (0.01 to 0.1%) in its sample. The clone's antigen remains unknown. The input lacks base qualities; no much larger clone sits a single base away. The immunoSEQ Assay was used to sequence TCR beta CDR3 regions from DNA. From the authors' description of their analysis: To compute T cell density, TCR beta template counts were normalized to usable DNA, which was estimated by amplifying housekeeping genes. Richness was estimated using the preseqR package, with extrapolation to 400,000 templates for PBMC samples and to 120,000 templates for tissue samples. Clonality was calculated as one minus Pielou's evenness. To identify tissue-enriched TCRs, differential abundance testing was run on productive amino-acid clonotypes with a minimum total count of 5 and an alpha of 0.1. The Jaccard Index and the Morisita Overlap Index were used to measure repertoire overlap between compartments. GLIPH clustered TCR beta CDR3s with public tetramer-defined viral CDR3s; viral motifs required at least three viral sequences plus V-gene enrichment. What TCRdb holds here is the immuneACCESS table cut down to in-frame rearrangements. Part of the clones is not present; checked against another copy, under half of the missing clones reflect an unresolved V gene, and the others are unexplained. From that table come the V and J calls and clone size; the DNA was used to work out D and trimming. This sample lists almost 65,000 clones; roughly 90% were detected once. The leading ten clones occupy roughly 1.9% of the sample.

At diagnosis, peripheral blood, uninvolved tumor-adjacent lung and tumor were collected and were preserved as a mix of fresh-frozen and FFPE material. For TCR repertoire profiling, blood samples were analyzed as peripheral blood mononuclear cells. The germline V gene encodes CDR1 SGHDT and CDR2 YYEEEE. The V end gives up 3 bases and the J end 6 bases, leaving 11 bases in the junction not matched to a gene. Counted from cysteine to phenylalanine, this CDR3 has 16 amino acids. Just the 48-base CDR3 DNA is kept, in frame starting at base 1. This sample comprised peripheral blood, obtained before any cancer treatment. The V gene is TRBV5-6 and the J gene is TRBJ1-2, with 10 junctional bases fitting TRBD1. This receptor was taken from a woman aged 35 to 69 with stage I lung adenocarcinoma. The DNA sequence follows: TGTGCCAGCAGCTGGGTAGGAGACAGGGGGCAGAATGGCTACACCTTC. Its coded protein is CASSWVGDRGQNGYTF.